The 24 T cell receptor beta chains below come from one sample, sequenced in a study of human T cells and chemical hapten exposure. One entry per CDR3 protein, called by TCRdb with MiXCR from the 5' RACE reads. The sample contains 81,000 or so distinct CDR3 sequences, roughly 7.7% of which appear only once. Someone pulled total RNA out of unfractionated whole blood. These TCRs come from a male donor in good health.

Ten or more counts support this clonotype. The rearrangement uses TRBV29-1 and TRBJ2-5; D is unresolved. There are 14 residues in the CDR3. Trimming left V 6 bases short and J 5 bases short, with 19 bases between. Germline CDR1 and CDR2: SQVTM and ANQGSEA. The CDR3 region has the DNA TGCAGCGTCAATGAACCGAGGTCCTACGAGACCCAGTACTTC. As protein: CSVNEPRSYETQYF.

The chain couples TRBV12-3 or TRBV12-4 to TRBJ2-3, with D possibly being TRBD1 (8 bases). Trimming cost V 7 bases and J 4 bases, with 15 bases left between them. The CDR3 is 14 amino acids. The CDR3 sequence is CASKTGGGSDTQYF. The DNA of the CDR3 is TGTGCCAGCAAAACAGGGGGGGGTTCAGATACGCAGTATTTT.

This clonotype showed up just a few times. CDR3 nucleotides: TGTGCCAGCAGCTTCCATTACGAGCAGTACTTC. Amino acid sequence: CASSFHYEQYF. The chain employs TRBV7-2 and TRBJ2-7; D uncertain. V was clipped by 3 bases and J by 4 bases, with 4 bases between them. The CDR3 loop spans 11 amino acids. CDR1 and CDR2 (germline): SGHTA, FQGNSA.

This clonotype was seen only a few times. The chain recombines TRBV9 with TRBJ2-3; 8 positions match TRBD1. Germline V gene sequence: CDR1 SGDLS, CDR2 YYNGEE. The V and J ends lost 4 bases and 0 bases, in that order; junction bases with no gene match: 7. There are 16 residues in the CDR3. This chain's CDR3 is CASSPVTGVSTDTQYF. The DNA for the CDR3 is TGTGCCAGCAGCCCAGTGACAGGGGTTAGCACAGATACGCAGTATTTT.

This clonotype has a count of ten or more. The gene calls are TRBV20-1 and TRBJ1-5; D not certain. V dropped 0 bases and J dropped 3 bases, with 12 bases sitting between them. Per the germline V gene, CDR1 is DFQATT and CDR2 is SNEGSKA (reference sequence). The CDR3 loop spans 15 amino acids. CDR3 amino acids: CSARESWQPNQPQHF. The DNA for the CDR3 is TGCAGTGCTAGAGAAAGCTGGCAGCCCAATCAGCCCCAGCATTTT.

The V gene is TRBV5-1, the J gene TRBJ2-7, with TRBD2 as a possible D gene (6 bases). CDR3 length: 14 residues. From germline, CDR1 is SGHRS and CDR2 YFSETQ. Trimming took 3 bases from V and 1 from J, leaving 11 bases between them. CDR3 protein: CASSSGVGSYEQYF. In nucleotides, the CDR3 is TGCGCCAGCAGCTCGGGAGTAGGGTCCTACGAGCAGTACTTC.

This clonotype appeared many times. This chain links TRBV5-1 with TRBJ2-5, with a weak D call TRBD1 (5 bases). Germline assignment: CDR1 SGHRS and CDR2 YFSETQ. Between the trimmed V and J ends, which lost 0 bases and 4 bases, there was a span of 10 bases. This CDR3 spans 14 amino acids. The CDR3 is CASSLGTGGETQYF. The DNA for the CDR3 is TGCGCCAGCAGCTTGGGAACAGGTGGAGAGACCCAGTACTTC.

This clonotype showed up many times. CDR3 loop: CASSLQTGRDTGELFF. CDR3 DNA: TGTGCCAGTAGTCTCCAGACAGGTAGAGACACCGGGGAGCTGTTTTTT. The chain couples TRBV19 to TRBJ2-2; a possible D gene is TRBD1 (6 bases). There are 16 residues in the CDR3. CDR1 and CDR2 from the germline V gene are LNHDA and SQIVND (reference sequence). The ends were cut back, 5 bases at V and 3 bases at J, with 16 bases in the middle.

The DNA of the CDR3 is TGTGCCAGCAGTTCGGGACTAGCGCTTGACGCGAACACCGGGGAGCTGTTTTTT. Protein: CASSSGLALDANTGELFF. The genes are TRBV27 and TRBJ2-2; 10 bases agree with TRBD2. Germline V CDR1 and CDR2: MNHEY, SMNVEV (reference sequence). The CDR3 has 18 amino acids. V was clipped by 4 bases and J by 0 bases; unmatched bases: 8.

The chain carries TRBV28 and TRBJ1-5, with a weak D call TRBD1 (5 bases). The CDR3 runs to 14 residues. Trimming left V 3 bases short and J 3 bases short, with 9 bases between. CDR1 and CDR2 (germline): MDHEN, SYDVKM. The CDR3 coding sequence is TGTGCCAGCAGTTTCCTAGGGGACAATCAGCCCCAGCATTTT. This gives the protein CASSFLGDNQPQHF. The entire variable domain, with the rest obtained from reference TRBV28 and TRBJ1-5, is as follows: DVKVTQSSRYLVKRTGEKVFLECVQDMDHENMFWYRQDPGLGLRLIYFSYDVKMKEKGDIPEGYSVSREKKERFSLILESASTNQTSMYLCASSFLGDNQPQHFGDGTRLSIL.

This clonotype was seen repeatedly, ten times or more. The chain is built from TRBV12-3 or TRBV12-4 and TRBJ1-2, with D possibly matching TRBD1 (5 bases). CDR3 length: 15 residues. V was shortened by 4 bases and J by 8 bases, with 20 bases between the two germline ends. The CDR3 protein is CASSSGFWPQQGYTF. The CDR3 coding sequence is TGTGCCAGCAGTTCAGGGTTTTGGCCTCAGCAGGGCTACACCTTC.

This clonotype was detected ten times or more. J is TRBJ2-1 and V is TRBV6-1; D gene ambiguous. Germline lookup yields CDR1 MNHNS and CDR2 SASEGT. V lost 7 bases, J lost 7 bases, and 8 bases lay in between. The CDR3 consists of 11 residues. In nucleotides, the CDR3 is TGTGCCAGCACAGAGGTGAATGAGCAGTTCTTC. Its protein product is CASTEVNEQFF.

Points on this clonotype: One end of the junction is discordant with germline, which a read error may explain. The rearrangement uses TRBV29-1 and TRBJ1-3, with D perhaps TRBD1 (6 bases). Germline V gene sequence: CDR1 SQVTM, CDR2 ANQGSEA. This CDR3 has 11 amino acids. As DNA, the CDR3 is TGCAGCGTCCGCACAGGGCCCTGGCTCACTTTT. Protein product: CSVRTGPWLTF.

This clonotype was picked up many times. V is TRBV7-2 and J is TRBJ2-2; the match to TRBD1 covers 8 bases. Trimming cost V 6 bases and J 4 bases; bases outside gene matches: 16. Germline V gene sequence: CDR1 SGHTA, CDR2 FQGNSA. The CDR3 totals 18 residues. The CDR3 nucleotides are TGTGCCAGCAGACCCCCGAGTCGTCAGGGGGCGAGCACCGGGGAGCTGTTTTTT. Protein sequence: CASRPPSRQGASTGELFF.

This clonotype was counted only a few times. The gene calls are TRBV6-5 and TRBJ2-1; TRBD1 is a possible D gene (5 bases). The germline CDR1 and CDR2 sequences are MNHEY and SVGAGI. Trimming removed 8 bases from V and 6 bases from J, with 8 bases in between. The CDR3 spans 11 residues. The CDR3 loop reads CASRQGNEQFF. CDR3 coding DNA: TGTGCCAGCCGCCAGGGCAATGAGCAGTTCTTC.

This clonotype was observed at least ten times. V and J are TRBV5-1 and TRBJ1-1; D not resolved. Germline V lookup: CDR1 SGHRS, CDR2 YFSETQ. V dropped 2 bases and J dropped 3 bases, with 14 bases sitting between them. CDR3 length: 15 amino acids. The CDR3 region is CASSFTGGLDTEAFF. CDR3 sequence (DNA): TGCGCCAGCAGCTTTACTGGTGGACTAGACACTGAAGCTTTCTTT.

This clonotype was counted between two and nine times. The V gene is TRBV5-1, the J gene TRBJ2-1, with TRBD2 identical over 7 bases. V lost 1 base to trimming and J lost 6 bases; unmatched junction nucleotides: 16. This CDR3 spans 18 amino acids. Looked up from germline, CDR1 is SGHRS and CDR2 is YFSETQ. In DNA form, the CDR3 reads TGCGCCAGCAGCTTGCGCGAGACTAGCCGAGGATTCGGCAATGAGCAGTTCTTC. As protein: CASSLRETSRGFGNEQFF.

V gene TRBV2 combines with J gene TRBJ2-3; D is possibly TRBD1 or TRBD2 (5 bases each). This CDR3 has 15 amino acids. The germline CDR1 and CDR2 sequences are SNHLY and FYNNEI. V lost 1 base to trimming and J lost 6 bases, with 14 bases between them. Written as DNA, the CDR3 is TGTGCCAGCAGTGAAGGGGGCAGCGGATCGGATACGCAGTATTTT. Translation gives CASSEGGSGSDTQYF.

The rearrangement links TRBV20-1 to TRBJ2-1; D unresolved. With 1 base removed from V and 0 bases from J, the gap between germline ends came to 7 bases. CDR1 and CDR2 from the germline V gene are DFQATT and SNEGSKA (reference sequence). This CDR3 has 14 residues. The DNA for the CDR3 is TGCAGTGCTAGAGGCTTGCGCTCCTACAATGAGCAGTTCTTC. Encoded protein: CSARGLRSYNEQFF.

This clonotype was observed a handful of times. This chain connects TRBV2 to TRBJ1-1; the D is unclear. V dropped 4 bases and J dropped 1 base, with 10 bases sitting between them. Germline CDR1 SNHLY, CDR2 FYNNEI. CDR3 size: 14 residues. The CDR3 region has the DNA TGTGCCAGCAGTGGGATCCTCTCGAACACTGAAGCTTTCTTT. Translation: CASSGILSNTEAFF.

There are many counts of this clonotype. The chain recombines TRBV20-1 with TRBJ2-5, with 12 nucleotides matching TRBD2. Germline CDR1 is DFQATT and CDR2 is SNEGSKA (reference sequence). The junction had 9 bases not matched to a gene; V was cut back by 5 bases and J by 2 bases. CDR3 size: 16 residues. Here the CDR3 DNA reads TGCAGTGCTGGTCGAACTAGCGGGGGGACTCAAGAGACCCAGTACTTC. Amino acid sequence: CSAGRTSGGTQETQYF.

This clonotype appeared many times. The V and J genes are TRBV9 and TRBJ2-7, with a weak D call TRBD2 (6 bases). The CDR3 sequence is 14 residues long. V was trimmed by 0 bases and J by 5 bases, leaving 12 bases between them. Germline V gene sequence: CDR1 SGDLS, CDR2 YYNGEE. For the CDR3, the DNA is TGTGCCAGCAGCGTAGGGCGGGGTCGCGACGAGCAGTACTTC. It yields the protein CASSVGRGRDEQYF.

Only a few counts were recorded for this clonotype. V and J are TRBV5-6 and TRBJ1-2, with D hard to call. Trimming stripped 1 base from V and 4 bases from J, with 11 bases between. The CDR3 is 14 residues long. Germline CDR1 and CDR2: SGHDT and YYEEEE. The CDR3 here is CASSLSDGPYGYTF. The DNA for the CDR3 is TGTGCCAGCAGCTTGAGTGACGGACCCTATGGCTACACCTTC.

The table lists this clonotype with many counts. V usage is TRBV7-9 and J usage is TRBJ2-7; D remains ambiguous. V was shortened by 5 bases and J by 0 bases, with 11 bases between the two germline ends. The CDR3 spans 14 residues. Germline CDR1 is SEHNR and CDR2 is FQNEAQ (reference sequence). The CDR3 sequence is CASSPLASSYEQYF. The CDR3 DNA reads TGTGCCAGCAGCCCCCTGGCGAGCTCCTACGAGCAGTACTTC.